The clone carrying this TCR beta chain was detected many times. This record belongs to a study of T cells in Graves' hyperthyroidism and ophthalmopathy. Amplification of TCR beta CDR3 regions used RNA as the template. Using the HTBI primer set, a first-round RT-PCR was run on the TCR CDR3. MiXCR, applied by TCRdb to the multiplex PCR reads, yields one record per CDR3 protein. The profile shows around 700,000 distinct CDR3 sequences, over 35% of them singletons. Germline values: CDR1 LNHDA, CDR2 SQIVND (reference sequence). Trimming left V 8 bases short and J 5 bases short, with 13 bases between. The CDR3 loop spans 13 amino acids.

Input material: blood. This receptor was obtained from a woman in her thirties or forties with Graves' hyperthyroidism. V and J are TRBV19 and TRBJ1-5; D is possibly TRBD1 (5 bases). The CDR3: CASSQGIDQPQHF. Here the CDR3 DNA reads TGTGCCAGTTCCCAGGGTATCGATCAGCCCCAGCATTTT.